This TCR beta chain comes out of a study of blood T cell repertoires in COVID-19. Study background: COVID-19 samples collected from the United States, Italy and Spain covered acute and convalescent phases. PBMCs, B-cell-depleted T cells, or T cells provided the cDNA or gDNA that made up the material.

Original processing methods: Amplification of reference gene primers provided the estimated nucleated cell counts. Generated by immunoSEQ multiplex PCR, the TCRdb table keeps only in-frame clones and is missing some. D and trimming come from the DNA, and the V and J calls and clone size come from that table. This sample has some 190,000 clones, with 76% found just once. CDR3 length: 18 residues. Germline CDR1 and CDR2: SGHVS and FQNEAQ. V was pared by 1 base and J by 0 bases, with 7 bases of the junction left unmatched. The chain has TRBV7-8 and TRBJ2-3, with 10 bases identical to TRBD2. This TCR was sampled from a woman aged 45-60 years with active or convalescent COVID-19. The sequenced material came from peripheral blood. CDR3 protein: CASSLVAGGPVSTDTQYF. The CDR3 DNA reads TGTGCCAGCAGCTTAGTAGCGGGGGGACCAGTTAGCACAGATACGCAGTATTTT. Full variable domain (missing parts from reference TRBV7-8 and TRBJ2-3): GAGVSQSPRYKVAKRGQDVALRCDPISGHVSLFWYQQALGQGPEFLTYFQNEAQLDKSGLPSDRFFAERPEGSVSTLKIQRTQQEDSAVYLCASSLVAGGPVSTDTQYFGPGTRLTVL.